This note documents a single TCR beta chain sequence. This specimen comes from a study of OX40 agonist ivuxolimab in advanced cancers. V was clipped by 2 bases and J by 7 bases, with 12 bases between them. Per the germline V gene, CDR1 is SGDLS and CDR2 is YYNGEE. The CDR3 extends over 13 amino acids. Libraries were prepared by immunoSEQ multiplex PCR; TCRdb keeps only in-frame clonotypes and omits some of them. The sample lists 75,000 to 95,000 clones; 89% were seen once. The chain couples TRBV9 to TRBJ2-5, with D tentatively TRBD1 (7 bases). Sequencing was performed on CD4+ or CD8+ T cells sorted from blood, taken in a trial of the OX40 agonist ivuxolimab. The source is an adult with an advanced solid tumor such as melanoma, head and neck, liver or kidney cancer. The CDR3 loop is CASSVGQGGTQYF. The CDR3, as DNA: TGTGCCAGCAGCGTGGGGCAGGGGGGGACCCAGTACTTC.